This TCR beta chain was sequenced in a study of T cell responses to AZD1222 COVID-19 vaccine. Study outcomes and limitations: Just 5 to 7 people given AZD1222 tested seropositive at baseline. Spike-specific TCR breadth rose after two AZD1222 doses, and depth rose as well. Sampled repertoires all dated from after the peak T cell response. Most donors were white British and more were female, and clonal diversity was possibly underestimated.

About this clone: Its specificity is not known.

Germline-derived CDR1 and CDR2 are MNHEY and SMNVEV (reference sequence). V lost 2 bases, J lost 4 bases, and 14 bases lay in between. There are 15 residues in the CDR3. Clones were read by immunoSEQ multiplex PCR, and TCRdb kept only the in-frame ones, dropping some. The top ten hold around 1% of the sample, which has 150,000 to 200,000 clones, 92% seen once. This rearrangement joins TRBV27 to TRBJ1-1; maybe TRBD1 (5 bases). The sample here was peripheral blood, taken 28 days after the second AZD1222 dose. The source of this sequence is an adult who received the AZD1222 COVID-19 vaccine. CDR3 sequence (DNA): TGTGCCAGCAGTTTAGTAACGGGACCAGTCACTGAAGCTTTCTTT. Translated, it gives CASSLVTGPVTEAFF.